One sample yielded the 5 T cell receptor beta chains listed below, sequenced in a study of T-cell memory formation after mild COVID-19. A single record per CDR3 protein comes from TCRdb applying MiXCR to the 5' RACE reads. The sample lists 300,000 to 400,000 distinct CDR3 sequences; more than 20% were seen once. The sample consisted of PBMCs or a T cell subset sorted from them (not recorded which). The receptors come from an adult woman who had mild COVID-19 (a few samples of this study predate the infection). Cell type and time point are not known.

The gene calls are TRBV29-1 and TRBJ2-5, with 8 positions matching TRBD1. The CDR3 covers 13 residues. V shed 0 bases and J 8 bases; nucleotides not matched to a gene: 5. Germline V gives CDR1 SQVTM, CDR2 ANQGSEA. For the CDR3, the DNA is TGCAGCGTTGAAGAAGCAGGGGGCCATACCCAGTACTTC. Its protein is CSVEEAGGHTQYF. The variable domain in full, completed from reference TRBV29-1 and TRBJ2-5, reads SAVISQKPSRDICQRGTSLTIQCQVDSQVTMMFWYRQQPGQSLTLIATANQGSEATYESGFVIDKFPISRPNLTFSTLTVSNMSPEDSSIYLCSVEEAGGHTQYFGPGTRLLVL.

The chain is built from TRBV24-1 and TRBJ2-2, with 12 positions matching TRBD2. Germline assignment: CDR1 KGHDR and CDR2 SFDVKD. With V trimmed by 3 bases and J by 5 bases, 12 bases remained unmatched. CDR3 size: 19 residues. The CDR3 sequence: CATSDITSGRIWRTGELFF. In DNA form, the CDR3 reads TGTGCCACCAGTGATATCACTAGCGGGAGGATCTGGCGTACCGGGGAGCTGTTTTTT.

This clonotype was detected only a few times. The chain employs TRBV4-1 and TRBJ2-1, with 7 positions matching TRBD1. The CDR3 length is 15 residues. V was pared by 4 bases and J by 0 bases, with 3 bases of the junction left unmatched. The germline CDR1 and CDR2 sequences are MGHRA and YSYEKL. Written as DNA, the CDR3 is TGCGCCAGCAGCCCCCGGGACAGCTCCTACAATGAGCAGTTCTTC. Translating it yields CASSPRDSSYNEQFF.

This clonotype has a handful of counts. The chain couples TRBV5-5 to TRBJ1-1, with D possibly TRBD1 on 6 matching bases. The CDR3 has 15 amino acids. The germline CDR1 and CDR2 sequences are SGHKS and YYEKEE (reference sequence). V lost 0 bases and J 0 bases, leaving 9 bases between the germline ends. For the CDR3, the DNA is TGTGCCAGCAGCTTGGGTGGACAGATGAACACTGAAGCTTTCTTT. Amino acids: CASSLGGQMNTEAFF.

This clonotype turned up a few times. The genes are TRBV7-9 and TRBJ2-3; 7 bases map to TRBD1. Germline CDR1 is SEHNR and CDR2 is FQNEAQ (reference sequence). The CDR3 runs 13 residues. The J segment lost 5 bases and the V segment lost 11 bases, leaving 10 bases of the junction unmatched. The CDR3 reads CASQRDSQDTQYF. The CDR3 coding sequence is TGTGCCTCCCAACGGGACAGCCAAGATACGCAGTATTTT.